The 15 T cell receptor beta chains below all came from one sample that was sequenced in a study of blood T cell repertoires in COVID-19. Sequenced by immunoSEQ multiplex PCR; TCRdb stores in-frame clones only, minus some. The sample yields roughly 330,000 clones, 87% seen once. The source material was PBMCs or T cells enriched from blood (not recorded which). These receptors came from a woman in her 30s who had recovered from COVID-19.

The rearrangement joins TRBV3-1 (or the pseudogene TRBV3-2) to TRBJ1-2; D is undetermined. The CDR3 consists of 14 residues. The germline gives CDR1 LGHDT, CDR2 YNNKEL (reference sequence). Between the trimmed V and J ends, which lost 1 base and 2 bases, there was a span of 8 bases. This chain's CDR3 is CASSQAQLNYGYTF. CDR3 nucleotides: TGTGCCAGCAGCCAAGCACAGCTGAACTATGGCTACACCTTC.

As concerns this clone: Different DNA sequences within this sample yield the same CDR3. The chain joins TRBV5-1 to TRBJ1-1, with a tentative D call TRBD1 (6 bases). Trimming removed 3 bases at V and 1 base at J, with 10 bases between. The germline V gene has CDR1 SGHRS and CDR2 YFSETQ. The CDR3 sequence is 14 residues long. The CDR3: CASSSGQPNTEAFF. CDR3 DNA sequence: TGCGCCAGCAGCTCAGGACAGCCGAACACTGAAGCTTTCTTT.

The genes are TRBV4-1 and TRBJ2-2, with a possible D match to TRBD2 (7 bases). Germline CDR1 reads MGHRA; CDR2 reads YSYEKL. V shed 1 base and J shed 4 bases, with 16 bases lying between them. The CDR3 runs 17 residues. This CDR3 reads CASSQAMAGAITGELFF. The CDR3 DNA reads as TGCGCCAGCAGCCAAGCCATGGCGGGGGCCATCACCGGGGAGCTGTTTTTT.

J is TRBJ1-3 and V is TRBV3-1 (or the pseudogene TRBV3-2), with unresolved D. Germline V gene sequence: CDR1 LGHDT, CDR2 YNNKEL (reference sequence). This CDR3 contains 14 residues. With 1 base removed from V and 3 bases from J, the gap between germline ends came to 7 bases. CDR3 DNA sequence: TGTGCCAGCAGCCAAGGGGCAGGTGGAAACACCATATATTTT. Its protein is CASSQGAGGNTIYF.

V is TRBV11-3 and J is TRBJ1-1, with D perhaps matching TRBD1 (5 bases). CDR1 SGHNT and CDR2 YENEEA come from the germline V gene. Trimming pared 4 bases from V and 8 bases from J, leaving 14 bases between. The CDR3 covers 13 residues. CDR3 region: CASSSRSGGEAFF. The CDR3 region has the DNA TGTGCCAGCAGCTCCCGCAGTGGGGGGGAAGCTTTCTTT.

This chain connects TRBV19 to TRBJ1-2; 9 bases line up with TRBD1. Germline lookup yields CDR1 LNHDA and CDR2 SQIVND (reference sequence). CDR3 size: 13 residues. Losses at the gene ends were 5 bases for V and 8 bases for J; bases not matched to a gene: 6. DNA of the CDR3: TGTGCCAGTAGTCAAGACAGGGGGAGAGGCTACACCTTC. Translating it yields CASSQDRGRGYTF.

V is TRBV30 and J is TRBJ2-2, with 7 bases that match TRBD1. The CDR3 length is 12 residues. With V trimmed by 2 bases and J by 8 bases, 2 bases remained unmatched. Germline V gene data show CDR1 as GTSNPN and CDR2 as SVGIG (reference sequence). The DNA of the CDR3 is TGTGCCTGGAGTACAGGGGTGGGGGAGCTGTTTTTT. It codes for CAWSTGVGELFF.

V and J are TRBV6-5 and TRBJ2-2; TRBD2 might be the D (5 bases). The V end lost 8 bases, the J end lost 3 bases, and 7 bases lay between the germline ends. CDR1 is MNHEY, CDR2 SVGAGI, per germline. The CDR3 contains 12 residues. DNA of the CDR3: TGTGCCAGCTTGAGGGACACCGGGGAGCTGTTTTTT. This codes for CASLRDTGELFF.

This chain uses TRBV7-3 with TRBJ1-2; 8 bases are a match to TRBD1. Germline CDR1 reads SGHTA; CDR2 reads FQGTGA. This CDR3 has 18 amino acids. With V trimmed by 0 bases and J by 0 bases, 9 bases remained unmatched. Written as DNA, the CDR3 is TGTGCCAGCAGCTTAACAAGGGCAGGGGGCCAAGCTAACTATGGCTACACCTTC. Amino acid sequence: CASSLTRAGGQANYGYTF.

The J gene is TRBJ1-6, the V gene TRBV2; D gene ambiguous. Looked up from germline, CDR1 is SNHLY and CDR2 is FYNNEI. The CDR3 has 14 amino acids. V lost 3 bases to trimming and J lost 6 bases, with 9 bases between them. CDR3 DNA: TGTGCCAGCAGTGAGATCCGGGTTAATTCACCCCTCCACTTT. As protein: CASSEIRVNSPLHF.

This chain uses TRBV4-1 with TRBJ2-7; D call uncertain. Germline CDR1 MGHRA, CDR2 YSYEKL. The CDR3 has 15 residues. Trimming stripped 0 bases from V and 4 bases from J, with 13 bases between. The CDR3 DNA follows: TGCGCCAGCAGCCAAGACCCCATTTCGAGGTACGAGCAGTACTTC. As protein: CASSQDPISRYEQYF.

As DNA, the CDR3 is TGTGCCAGCCATGACAGGGGGTCGGGCGGGAGCACTGAAGCTTTCTTT. Translated, it gives CASHDRGSGGSTEAFF. The V call is TRBV2, the J call TRBJ1-1, with 9 positions matching TRBD1. Losses at the gene ends were 8 bases for V and 4 bases for J; bases not matched to a gene: 14. The CDR3 is made up of 16 amino acids. Looked up from germline, CDR1 is SNHLY and CDR2 is FYNNEI.

CDR3 loop: CSVGRQGPYGYTF. The CDR3, as DNA: TGCAGCGTCGGGAGACAGGGGCCTTATGGCTACACCTTC. The rearrangement joins TRBV29-1 to TRBJ1-2; 8 nucleotides agree with TRBD1. CDR3 length: 13 amino acids. The germline CDR1 and CDR2 sequences are SQVTM and ANQGSEA. V lost 6 bases, J lost 5 bases, and 8 bases stayed unmatched.

V usage is TRBV9 and J usage is TRBJ2-1; 12 nucleotides match TRBD2. After removal of 2 bases from V and 10 bases from J, the junction contained 4 bases not matched to a gene. The CDR3 has 14 amino acids. CDR1 SGDLS and CDR2 YYNGEE come from the germline V gene. The CDR3 reads CASSVGLAGWEQFF. Here the CDR3 DNA reads TGTGCCAGCAGCGTGGGACTAGCGGGTTGGGAGCAGTTCTTC.

This chain uses TRBV7-3 with TRBJ2-7, with TRBD2 matching over 7 bases. Trimming at V came to 2 bases and at J to 0 bases, leaving 4 bases not matched to a gene. The CDR3 runs 15 residues. Germline loops: CDR1 SGHTA, CDR2 FQGTGA. The CDR3 is CASSLGAGYSYEQYF. DNA for the CDR3: TGTGCCAGCAGCTTAGGAGCGGGGTACTCCTACGAGCAGTACTTC.